The 20 T cell receptor beta chains below all came from one sample that was sequenced in a study of neoadjuvant nivolumab and ipilimumab in lung cancer. The method was immunoSEQ multiplex PCR; TCRdb's version includes in-frame clones alone and lacks a portion of them. In the table there are some 26,000 clones, 75% to 85% of which are singletons. Sequences were derived from tumor tissue, sampled after neoadjuvant nivolumab, alone or with ipilimumab, at or shortly before surgery. These receptors were collected from an adult with non-small cell lung cancer.

V is TRBV6-1 and J is TRBJ2-7; 7 nucleotides line up with TRBD2. Germline lookup yields CDR1 MNHNS and CDR2 SASEGT. The CDR3 is made up of 13 amino acids. The V gene end was trimmed by 4 bases and the J gene end by 6 bases; junction bases not matched to a gene: 6. The CDR3 coding sequence is TGTGCCAGCAGTGTCACTAGCGCGGGCGAGCAGTACTTC. This encodes CASSVTSAGEQYF.

The chain combines TRBV18 with TRBJ1-1; 10 positions agree with TRBD1. The germline V gene has CDR1 KGHSH and CDR2 LQKENI. This CDR3 has 15 amino acids. Trimming cost V 3 bases and J 3 bases; bases outside gene matches: 4. The chain's CDR3 is CASSPYGQGDTEAFF. Written as DNA, the CDR3 is TGTGCCAGCTCACCTTACGGACAGGGGGACACTGAAGCTTTCTTT.

The J gene is TRBJ1-2, the V gene TRBV12-5; TRBD1 matches 8 bases. Germline CDR1 LGHNT, CDR2 FRNRAP. This CDR3 contains 15 residues. V dropped 1 base and J dropped 0; count of bases not matched to a gene: 1. The CDR3 loop is CASGLDRGANYGYTF. CDR3 coding DNA: TGTGCTAGTGGTTTGGACAGGGGGGCTAACTATGGCTACACCTTC.

In regard to this clone: The identical CDR3 is also encoded by other nucleotide sequences in the sample. The chain recombines TRBV18 with TRBJ1-2; TRBD1 matches 10 bases. Germline lookup yields CDR1 KGHSH and CDR2 LQKENI. The junction had 1 base not matched to a gene; V was cut back by 3 bases and J by 6 bases. The length of the CDR3 is 13 residues. DNA for the CDR3: TGTGCCAGCTCACCTGGACAGGGGGATGGCTACACCTTC. Its translation: CASSPGQGDGYTF.

This chain joins TRBV29-1 and TRBJ2-5; D possibly corresponds to TRBD2 (5 bases). CDR3 length: 11 residues. The V gene lost 1 base and the J gene lost 5 bases, with 5 bases spanning the gap. The germline CDR1 and CDR2 sequences are SQVTM and ANQGSEA. The chain's CDR3 is CSVEVAETQYF. CDR3 DNA: TGCAGCGTTGAAGTAGCGGAGACCCAGTACTTC.

CDR3 sequence reads: CASSLQGNQPQHF. CDR3 nucleotide sequence: TGCGCCAGCAGCTTACAGGGTAATCAGCCCCAGCATTTT. The rearrangement uses TRBV5-1 and TRBJ1-5, with D possibly matching TRBD1 (6 bases). The ends were cut back, 2 bases at V and 4 bases at J, with 7 bases in the middle. CDR1 and CDR2 from the germline V gene are SGHRS and YFSETQ. The CDR3 length is 13 residues.

This clone came up a few times. This chain joins TRBV7-9 and TRBJ2-5; D is ambiguous. V was trimmed by 5 bases and J by 5 bases, leaving 6 bases between them. The CDR3 extends over 11 amino acids. Germline CDR1 and CDR2: SEHNR and FQNEAQ (reference sequence). In nucleotides, the CDR3 is TGTGCCAGCAGCCTCACGGAGACCCAGTACTTC. The encoded protein is CASSLTETQYF. Drawing the rest from reference TRBV7-9 and TRBJ2-5, the complete variable domain is DTGVSQNPRHKITKRGQNVTFRCDPISEHNRLYWYRQTLGQGPEFLTYFQNEAQLEKSRLLSDRFSAERPKGSFSTLEIQRTEQGDSAMYLCASSLTETQYFGPGTRLLVL.

The chain uses TRBV29-1 and TRBJ1-5, with D unclear. The germline V gene has CDR1 SQVTM and CDR2 ANQGSEA. V gave up 4 bases and J gave up 4 bases, with 14 bases separating them. This CDR3 is built from 14 residues. In nucleotides, the CDR3 is TGCAGCGTTGGGGGAGATGTGGGAAATCAGCCCCAGCATTTT. This translates into CSVGGDVGNQPQHF.

This clone was seen only once. The chain is built from TRBV19 and TRBJ2-1; D is uncertain. The germline gives CDR1 LNHDA, CDR2 SQIVND (reference sequence). The CDR3 length is 13 residues. The ends were cut back, 1 base at V and 7 bases at J, with 8 bases in the middle. The chain's CDR3 is CASSIAGANEQFF. The DNA of the CDR3 is TGTGCCAGTAGTATAGCAGGCGCAAATGAGCAGTTCTTC.

The chain has TRBV2 and TRBJ2-3; TRBD2 matches 7 bases. CDR3 length: 13 amino acids. Trimming took 5 bases from V and 2 from J; bases not matched to a gene: 1. The germline gives CDR1 SNHLY, CDR2 FYNNEI. In nucleotides, the CDR3 is TGTGCCAGCAGTAGCGGGAACACAGATACGCAGTATTTT. Its translation is CASSSGNTDTQYF.

The chain couples TRBV6-6 to TRBJ1-4, with no clear D. The CDR3 has 13 residues. V was trimmed by 2 bases and J by 6 bases, leaving 7 bases between them. CDR1 and CDR2 (germline): MNHNY, SVGAGI (reference sequence). CDR3 in DNA: TGTGCCAGCAGTTACGAACAGTATGAAAAACTGTTTTTT. This codes for CASSYEQYEKLFF.

The V call is TRBV6-1, the J call TRBJ1-2, with D unresolved. The V end was cut by 2 bases, the J end by 2 bases, with 9 bases between. CDR1 is MNHNS and CDR2 is SASEGT in the germline V gene. The CDR3 extends over 14 amino acids. The CDR3 sequence is CASSERTGNYGYTF. In DNA, the CDR3 is TGTGCCAGCAGTGAAAGGACCGGCAACTATGGCTACACCTTC.

The chain links TRBV7-9 to TRBJ2-7, with D unclear. Per the germline V gene, CDR1 is SEHNR and CDR2 is FQNEAQ (reference sequence). CDR3 length: 13 amino acids. Between the trimmed V and J ends, which lost 5 bases and 2 bases, there was a span of 10 bases. CDR3 nucleotides: TGTGCCAGCAGCCACACCGCCCCCTACGAGCAGTACTTC. Amino acids: CASSHTAPYEQYF. Combining the CDR3 with reference TRBV7-9 and TRBJ2-7 gives the whole variable domain DTGVSQNPRHKITKRGQNVTFRCDPISEHNRLYWYRQTLGQGPEFLTYFQNEAQLEKSRLLSDRFSAERPKGSFSTLEIQRTEQGDSAMYLCASSHTAPYEQYFGPGTRLTVT.

J is TRBJ2-5 and V is TRBV18; 7 nucleotides line up with TRBD2. Germline V gene lookup returns CDR1 KGHSH and CDR2 LQKENI. The CDR3 consists of 15 residues. J gave up 3 bases and V 6 bases, and 10 bases lay outside the gene matches. This chain's CDR3 is CASSPSGLDEETQYF. The CDR3, as DNA: TGTGCCAGCTCGCCGTCCGGACTAGATGAAGAGACCCAGTACTTC.

This clone has a handful of counts. The chain links TRBV29-1 to TRBJ2-3; TRBD2 matches at 14 bases. V was pared by 0 bases and J by 3 bases, with 11 bases of the junction left unmatched. The CDR3 runs to 19 residues. Germline V gene data show CDR1 as SQVTM and CDR2 as ANQGSEA. The CDR3 bases are TGCAGCGTTGAAGATCCAGGACTAGCGGGAGGCTGGGGAACAGATACGCAGTATTTT. Encoded protein: CSVEDPGLAGGWGTDTQYF.

The genes are TRBV18 and TRBJ2-1; TRBD2 matches 13 bases. There are 17 residues in the CDR3. V lost 8 bases to trimming and J lost 1 base; unmatched junction nucleotides: 8. Germline V gene sequence: CDR1 KGHSH, CDR2 LQKENI. CDR3 nucleotides: TGTGCCAGCCGAAAGGGACTAGCGGGGCTATCCTACAATGAGCAGTTCTTC. Translating it yields CASRKGLAGLSYNEQFF. The variable domain in full, completed from reference TRBV18 and TRBJ2-1, reads NAGVMQNPRHLVRRRGQEARLRCSPMKGHSHVYWYRQLPEEGLKFMVYLQKENIIDESGMPKERFSAEFPKEGPSILRIQQVVRGDSAAYFCASRKGLAGLSYNEQFFGPGTRLTVL.

This chain links TRBV6-1 with TRBJ1-4; D not certain. The germline V gene encodes CDR1 MNHNS and CDR2 SASEGT. V shed 8 bases and J shed 8 bases, with 15 bases lying between them. This CDR3 region has 13 residues. Written as DNA, the CDR3 is TGTGCCAGCCAGCGGTCCTATGGGGAAAAACTGTTTTTT. This encodes CASQRSYGEKLFF.

This chain joins TRBV7-8 and TRBJ2-2; 10 nucleotides match TRBD1. CDR1 and CDR2 from the germline V gene are SGHVS and FQNEAQ. CDR3 length equals 18 residues. V lost 6 bases to trimming and J lost 2 bases; unmatched junction nucleotides: 12. The CDR3 bases are TGTGCCAGCAGTTTTGTCCCGGGACAGGGGTCAAACACCGGGGAGCTGTTTTTT. Translation gives CASSFVPGQGSNTGELFF.

V and J are TRBV29-1 and TRBJ2-2; tentative D call: TRBD2 (5 bases). CDR1 SQVTM and CDR2 ANQGSEA come from the germline V gene. This CDR3 comprises 14 residues. Trimming pared 5 bases from V and 1 base from J, leaving 11 bases between. DNA of the CDR3: TGCAGCGTTAAGGAGGCAGGGAACACCGGGGAGCTGTTTTTT. This codes for CSVKEAGNTGELFF.

The chain recombines TRBV6-5 with TRBJ2-7, with 8 positions matching TRBD1. CDR3 length equals 15 residues. CDR1 and CDR2 from the germline V gene are MNHEY and SVGAGI. V shed 6 bases and J 0 bases; nucleotides not matched to a gene: 7. The CDR3 spells CASSQDRVSSYEQYF. CDR3 DNA sequence: TGTGCCAGCAGCCAGGACAGGGTCAGCTCCTACGAGCAGTACTTC.